This record covers a single T cell receptor beta chain. Its specificity is not known. The data were obtained in a study of cytomegalovirus exposure and HLA in healthy donors. With 60 Vbeta and 13 Jbeta primers, the PCR was carried out. Sequencing used immunoSEQ multiplex PCR; TCRdb keeps in-frame clones, though not all of them. The sample shows some 170,000 clones, under 85% of them seen only once. Study findings and constraints: Productive rates of about 90% or about 30% were seen for most TCR beta V segments in an earlier analysis. DRB1 had the most TCR associations and HLA-C the fewest, a later analysis found, with rates varying by HLA locus.

This TCR was sampled from a human donor in good health. Sequenced: PBMCs.

CDR3 bases: TGTGCCAGCGGCACGGGGGGTGAAGCTTTCTTT. Amino acids: CASGTGGEAFF. V and J are TRBV7-9 and TRBJ1-1, with TRBD1 as a possible D gene (5 bases). This CDR3 has 11 residues. Germline CDR1 SEHNR, CDR2 FQNEAQ (reference sequence). Trimming removed 8 bases at V and 7 bases at J, with 11 bases between.